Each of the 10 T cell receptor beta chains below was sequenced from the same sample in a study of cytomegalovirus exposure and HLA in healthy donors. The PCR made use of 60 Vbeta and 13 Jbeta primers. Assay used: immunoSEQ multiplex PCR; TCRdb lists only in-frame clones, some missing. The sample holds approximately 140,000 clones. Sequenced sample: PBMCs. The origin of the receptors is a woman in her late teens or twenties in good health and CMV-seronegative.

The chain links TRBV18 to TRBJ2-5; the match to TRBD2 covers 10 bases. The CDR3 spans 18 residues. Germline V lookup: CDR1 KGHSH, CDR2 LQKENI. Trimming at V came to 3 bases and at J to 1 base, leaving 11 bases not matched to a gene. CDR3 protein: CASSPRAGGPIVQETQYF. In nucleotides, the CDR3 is TGTGCCAGCTCACCGCGAGCGGGAGGGCCGATTGTCCAAGAGACCCAGTACTTC.

The CDR3 spells CASSLWGSRTEETQYF. CDR3 sequence (DNA): TGTGCCAGCAGCTTGTGGGGTAGTCGGACAGAAGAGACCCAGTACTTC. The V gene is TRBV5-8, the J gene TRBJ2-5, with D tentatively TRBD1 (6 bases). CDR1 is SGHTS and CDR2 is YDEGEE in the germline V gene. CDR3 length: 16 amino acids. Trimming cost V 1 base and J 3 bases, with 16 bases left between them.

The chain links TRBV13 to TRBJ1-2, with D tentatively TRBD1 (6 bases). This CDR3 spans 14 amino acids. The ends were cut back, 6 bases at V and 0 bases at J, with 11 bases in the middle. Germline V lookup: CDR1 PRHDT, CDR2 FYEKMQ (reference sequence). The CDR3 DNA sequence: TGTGCCAGCAGATCCAGGGGAGCTAACTATGGCTACACCTTC. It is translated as CASRSRGANYGYTF.

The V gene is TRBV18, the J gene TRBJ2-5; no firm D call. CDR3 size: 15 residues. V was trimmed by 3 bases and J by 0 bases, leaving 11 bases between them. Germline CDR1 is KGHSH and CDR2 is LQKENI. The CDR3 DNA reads TGTGCCAGCTCACCTCGGTCATCGTACCAAGAGACCCAGTACTTC. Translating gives CASSPRSSYQETQYF.

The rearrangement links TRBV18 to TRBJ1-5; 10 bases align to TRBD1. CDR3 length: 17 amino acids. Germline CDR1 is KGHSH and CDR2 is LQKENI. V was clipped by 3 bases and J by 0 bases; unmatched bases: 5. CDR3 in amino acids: CASSPETGGSSNQPQHF. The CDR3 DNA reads TGTGCCAGCTCACCCGAGACAGGGGGCAGTAGCAATCAGCCCCAGCATTTT.

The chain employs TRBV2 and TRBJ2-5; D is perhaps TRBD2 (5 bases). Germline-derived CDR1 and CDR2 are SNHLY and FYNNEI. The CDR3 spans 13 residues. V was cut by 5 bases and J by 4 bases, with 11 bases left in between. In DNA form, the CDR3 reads TGTGCCAGCAGTAAGAGTCGGGGAGAGACCCAGTACTTC. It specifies CASSKSRGETQYF.

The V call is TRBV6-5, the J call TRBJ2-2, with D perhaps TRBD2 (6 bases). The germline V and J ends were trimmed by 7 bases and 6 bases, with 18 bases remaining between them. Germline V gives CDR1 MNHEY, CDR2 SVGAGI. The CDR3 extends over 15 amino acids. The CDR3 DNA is TGTGCCAGCACTACTTCGGGGACTGGATCCGGGGAGCTGTTTTTT. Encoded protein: CASTTSGTGSGELFF.

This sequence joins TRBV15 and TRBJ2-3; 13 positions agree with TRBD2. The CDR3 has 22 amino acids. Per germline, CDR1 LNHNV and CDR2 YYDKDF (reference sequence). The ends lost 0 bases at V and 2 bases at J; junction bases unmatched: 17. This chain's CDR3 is CATSRDWQWGLAGLKITDTQYF. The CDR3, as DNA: TGTGCCACCAGCAGAGATTGGCAATGGGGACTAGCGGGGCTTAAAATCACAGATACGCAGTATTTT.

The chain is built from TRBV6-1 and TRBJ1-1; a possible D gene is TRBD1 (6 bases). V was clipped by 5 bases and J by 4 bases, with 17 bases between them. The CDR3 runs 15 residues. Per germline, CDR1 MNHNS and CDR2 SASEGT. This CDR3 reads CASSRNPRQATEAFF. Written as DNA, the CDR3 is TGTGCCAGCAGTCGGAACCCTCGACAGGCCACTGAAGCTTTCTTT.

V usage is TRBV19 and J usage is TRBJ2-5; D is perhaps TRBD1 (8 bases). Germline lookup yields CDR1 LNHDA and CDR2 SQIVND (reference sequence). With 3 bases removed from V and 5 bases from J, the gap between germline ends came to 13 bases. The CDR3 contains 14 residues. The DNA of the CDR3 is TGTGCCAGTAGTATCAGGGGGCGGGGGGAGACCCAGTACTTC. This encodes CASSIRGRGETQYF.